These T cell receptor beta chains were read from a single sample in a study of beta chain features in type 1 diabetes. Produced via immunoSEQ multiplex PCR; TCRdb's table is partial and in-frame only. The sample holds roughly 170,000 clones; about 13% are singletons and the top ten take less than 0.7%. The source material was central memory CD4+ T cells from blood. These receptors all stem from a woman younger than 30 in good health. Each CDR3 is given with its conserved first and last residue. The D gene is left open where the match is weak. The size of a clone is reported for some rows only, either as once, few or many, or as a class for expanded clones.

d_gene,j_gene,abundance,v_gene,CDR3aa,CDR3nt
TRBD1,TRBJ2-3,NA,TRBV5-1,CASSPRTGGNTQYF,TGCGCCAGCAGCCCTAGGACAGGCGGAAATACGCAGTATTTT
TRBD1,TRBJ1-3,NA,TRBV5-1,CASSLEGQGDTIYF,TGCGCCAGCAGCTTGGAGGGACAGGGAGACACCATATATTTT
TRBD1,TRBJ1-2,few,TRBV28,CASSPPGQGVGQGYTF,TGTGCCAGCAGTCCTCCGGGACAGGGGGTTGGGCAAGGCTACACCTTC
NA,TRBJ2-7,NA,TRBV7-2,CASSSTGPYEQYF,TGTGCCAGCAGCTCGACAGGTCCTTACGAGCAGTACTTC
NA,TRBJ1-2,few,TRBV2,CASSEIGYYGYTF,TGTGCCAGCAGTGAAATCGGGTACTATGGCTACACCTTC
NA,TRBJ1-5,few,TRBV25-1,CASSNRDDKPQHF,TGTGCCAGCAGTAACAGGGACGATAAGCCCCAGCATTTT
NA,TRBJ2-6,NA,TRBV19,CASRSGDTGANVLTF,TGTGCCAGCCGGTCAGGGGACACTGGGGCCAACGTCCTGACTTTC
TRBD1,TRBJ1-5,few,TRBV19,CASSGTAFNQPQHF,TGTGCCAGTAGTGGGACAGCCTTCAATCAGCCCCAGCATTTT
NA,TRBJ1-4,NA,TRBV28,CASNPGGVTNEKLFF,TGTGCCAGCAACCCGGGGGGGGTAACTAATGAAAAACTGTTTTTT
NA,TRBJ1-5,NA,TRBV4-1,CASSQSTLRVGGNQPQHF,TGCGCCAGCAGCCAATCAACCCTCCGGGTTGGTGGCAATCAGCCCCAGCATTTT
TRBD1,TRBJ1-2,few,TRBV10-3,CASRTGDYGYTF,TGTGCCAGCAGGACAGGGGACTATGGCTACACCTTC
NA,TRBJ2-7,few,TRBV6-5,CASRRSLSYEQYF,TGTGCCAGCAGGCGGAGTCTCTCCTACGAGCAGTACTTC
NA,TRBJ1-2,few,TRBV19,CASGTNYGYTF,TGTGCCAGTGGGACAAACTATGGCTACACCTTC
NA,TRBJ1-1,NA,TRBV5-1,CASSSLRGENTEAFF,TGCGCCAGCAGCTCCTTGCGGGGTGAGAACACTGAAGCTTTCTTT
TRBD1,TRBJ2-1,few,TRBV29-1,CSVGTSGTARLEQFF,TGCAGCGTTGGAACTTCCGGGACAGCGAGGTTAGAGCAGTTCTTC
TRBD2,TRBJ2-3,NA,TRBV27,CASSSSGRVSTDTQYF,TGTGCCAGCAGTTCCTCAGGGAGGGTCTCCACAGATACGCAGTATTTT
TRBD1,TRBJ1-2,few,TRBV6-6,CASSAGTGGNVYGYTF,TGTGCCAGCAGCGCCGGGACAGGGGGGAATGTCTATGGCTACACCTTC
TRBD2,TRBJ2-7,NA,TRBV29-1,CSVFEVGGKYEQYF,TGCAGCGTTTTTGAAGTGGGAGGGAAATACGAGCAGTACTTC
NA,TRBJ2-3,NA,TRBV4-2,CASSQFDSSATDTQYF,TGTGCCAGCAGCCAATTCGACTCGTCCGCCACAGATACGCAGTATTTT
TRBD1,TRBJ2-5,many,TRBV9,CASTRTGGKETQYF,TGTGCCAGCACGAGGACAGGGGGCAAGGAGACCCAGTACTTC
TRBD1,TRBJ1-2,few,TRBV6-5,CASSYSDRGGGYTF,TGTGCCAGCAGTTACTCGGACAGGGGAGGCGGCTACACCTTC
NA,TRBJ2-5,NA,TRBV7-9,CASSPRGAQTQYF,TGTGCCAGCAGCCCCCGGGGGGCTCAGACCCAGTACTTC
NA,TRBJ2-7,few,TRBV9,CASSSRQVGYEQYF,TGTGCCAGCAGCTCACGACAGGTAGGCTACGAGCAGTACTTC
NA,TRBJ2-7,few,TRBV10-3,CAIGSGLYEQYF,TGTGCCATCGGATCAGGGCTGTACGAGCAGTACTTC
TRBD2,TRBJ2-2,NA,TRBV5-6,CASSLPGLAAPRTGELFF,TGTGCCAGCAGCTTACCGGGACTAGCGGCCCCGAGGACCGGGGAGCTGTTTTTT
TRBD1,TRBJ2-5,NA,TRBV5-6,CASSWRTGLETQYF,TGTGCCAGCAGCTGGCGGACAGGGTTAGAGACCCAGTACTTC
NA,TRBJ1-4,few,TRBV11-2,CASRPGRGRGKDEKLFF,TGTGCCAGCCGACCGGGGCGGGGTCGGGGGAAGGATGAAAAACTGTTTTTT
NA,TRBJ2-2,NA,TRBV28,CASSRTRGSSSTGELFF,TGTGCCAGCAGTCGGACAAGGGGTTCGAGTAGCACCGGGGAGCTGTTTTTT
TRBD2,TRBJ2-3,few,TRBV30,CAWSVPRLAGADTQYF,TGTGCCTGGAGTGTGCCCCGACTAGCGGGAGCAGATACGCAGTATTTT
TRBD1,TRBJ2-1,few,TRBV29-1,CSVGTGGNNEQFF,TGCAGCGTCGGGACAGGGGGGAACAATGAGCAGTTCTTC
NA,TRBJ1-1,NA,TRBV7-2,CASSQGRVAFF,TGTGCCAGCAGCCAAGGGAGGGTCGCTTTCTTT
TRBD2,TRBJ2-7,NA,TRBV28,CASSRGGAYEQYF,TGTGCCAGCAGCCGCGGGGGGGCCTACGAGCAGTACTTC
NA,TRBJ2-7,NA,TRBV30,CAWTLWGVSYEQYF,TGTGCCTGGACCCTGTGGGGGGTCTCCTACGAGCAGTACTTC
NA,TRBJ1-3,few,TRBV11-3,CASSPDSAGNTIYF,TGTGCCAGCAGTCCGGACAGTGCTGGAAACACCATATATTTT
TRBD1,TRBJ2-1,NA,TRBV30,CAWSPGQGGYNEQFF,TGTGCCTGGAGTCCGGGACAGGGGGGATACAATGAGCAGTTCTTC
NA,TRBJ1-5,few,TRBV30,CAWSRDTNQPQHF,TGTGCCTGGAGTAGGGACACCAATCAGCCCCAGCATTTT
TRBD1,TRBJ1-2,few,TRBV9,CASSAPGGRTF,TGTGCCAGCAGCGCGCCAGGGGGTAGGACCTTC
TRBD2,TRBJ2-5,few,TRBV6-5,CASSRSGTVRETQYF,TGTGCCAGCAGCCGCAGCGGGACGGTCAGGGAGACCCAGTACTTC
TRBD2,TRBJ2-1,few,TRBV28,CASTLHRTSGRIADNEQFF,TGTGCCAGCACCCTCCACCGGACTAGCGGGAGGATCGCGGACAATGAGCAGTTCTTC
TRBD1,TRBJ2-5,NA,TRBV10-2,CASKRGGGETQYF,TGCGCCAGCAAGAGAGGGGGCGGAGAGACCCAGTACTTC
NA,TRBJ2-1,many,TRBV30,CAWSRVQSYNEQFF,TGTGCCTGGAGTCGTGTACAGTCCTACAATGAGCAGTTCTTC
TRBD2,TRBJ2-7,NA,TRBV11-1,CASSIGLAGVNEQYF,TGTGCCAGCAGCATCGGACTAGCGGGAGTCAACGAGCAGTACTTC
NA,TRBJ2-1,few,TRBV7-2,CASSPRTPMSSYNEQFF,TGTGCCAGCAGCCCAAGGACTCCAATGAGCTCCTACAATGAGCAGTTCTTC
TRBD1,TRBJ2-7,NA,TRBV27,CASQTGQGGHEQYF,TGTGCCAGCCAAACGGGACAGGGAGGGCACGAGCAGTACTTC
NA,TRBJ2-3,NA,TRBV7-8,CASSLGTGEADTQYF,TGTGCCAGCAGCTTAGGTACAGGGGAGGCAGATACGCAGTATTTT
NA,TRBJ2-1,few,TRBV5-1,CASSLIPAGTYNEQFF,TGCGCCAGCAGCTTGATACCAGCGGGCACCTACAATGAGCAGTTCTTC
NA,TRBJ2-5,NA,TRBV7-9,CASSLSGRRYQETQYF,TGTGCCAGCAGCTTAAGTGGTAGGAGGTACCAAGAGACCCAGTACTTC
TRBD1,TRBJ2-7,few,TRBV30,CAWNRQGASYEQYF,TGTGCCTGGAATAGACAGGGCGCGTCCTACGAGCAGTACTTC
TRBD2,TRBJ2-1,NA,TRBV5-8,CASSLELADNEQFF,TGTGCCAGCAGCTTGGAACTAGCGGACAATGAGCAGTTCTTC
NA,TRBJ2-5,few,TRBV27,CASTPLSREKGTQYF,TGTGCCAGCACCCCCTTGTCACGGGAGAAGGGGACCCAGTACTTC
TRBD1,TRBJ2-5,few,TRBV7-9,CASSRKGAEETQYF,TGTGCCAGCAGCCGCAAGGGGGCCGAAGAGACCCAGTACTTC
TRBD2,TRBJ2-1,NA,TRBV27,CASSPPPGRAYNEQFF,TGTGCCAGCAGTCCCCCCCCCGGGAGGGCCTACAATGAGCAGTTCTTC
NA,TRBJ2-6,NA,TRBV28,CASGRGAGANVLTF,TGTGCCAGCGGGCGGGGAGCTGGGGCCAACGTCCTGACTTTC